These 15 T cell receptor beta chains share one sample of origin, sequenced in a study of cytomegalovirus exposure and HLA in healthy donors. PCR was performed using 60 Vbeta and 13 Jbeta primers. Sequencing was performed with immunoSEQ multiplex PCR; in TCRdb, only in-frame clones are kept and a portion is missing. The listing contains some 71,000 clones. Sequenced material: PBMCs. Receptors originate from a woman in her twenties or thirties in good health and CMV-seronegative.

V is TRBV5-5 and J is TRBJ1-6; TRBD1 matches at 11 bases. This CDR3 spans 16 amino acids. Trimming took 4 bases from V and 5 from J; bases not matched to a gene: 5. Per germline, CDR1 SGHKS and CDR2 YYEKEE (reference sequence). The DNA of the CDR3 is TGTGCCAGCAGCACCGGGACAGGGGGGAATAATTCACCCCTCCACTTT. Protein: CASSTGTGGNNSPLHF. Variable domain in full (rest from reference TRBV5-5 and TRBJ1-6): DAGVTQSPTHLIKTRGQQVTLRCSPISGHKSVSWYQQVLGQGPQFIFQYYEKEERGRGNFPDRFSARQFPNYSSELNVNALLLGDSALYLCASSTGTGGNNSPLHFGNGTRLTVT.

The J gene is TRBJ2-3, the V gene TRBV28; 13 bases align to TRBD2. With 1 base clipped from V and 4 bases from J, the junction kept 8 bases outside the gene matches. Germline CDR1 reads MDHEN; CDR2 reads SYDVKM. The CDR3 length is 18 residues. The CDR3 DNA reads as TGTGCCAGCAGTTTATCTTGGACTAGCGGGAGTGGAGCAGATACGCAGTATTTT. Its translation: CASSLSWTSGSGADTQYF.

The chain has TRBV2 and TRBJ1-1, with D possibly matching TRBD1 (6 bases). The germline V gene encodes CDR1 SNHLY and CDR2 FYNNEI. The CDR3 extends over 14 amino acids. Trimming removed 5 bases at V and 0 bases at J, with 10 bases between. The CDR3 region is CASSRRGLNTEAFF. CDR3 DNA sequence: TGTGCCAGCAGTCGCAGGGGCCTGAACACTGAAGCTTTCTTT.

The chain is built from TRBV2 and TRBJ1-2; 7 bases agree with TRBD1. The CDR3 runs 14 residues. Germline V lookup: CDR1 SNHLY, CDR2 FYNNEI. The J segment lost 9 bases and the V segment lost 2 bases, leaving 9 bases of the junction unmatched. CDR3 sequence reads: CASSERGRGSSYTF. CDR3 in DNA: TGTGCCAGCAGTGAAAGGGGCAGGGGGTCGAGCTACACCTTC.

CDR3 bases: TGCGCCAGCAGCCAGAATAGTGTGATGAATGAAAAACTGTTTTTT. Protein product: CASSQNSVMNEKLFF. The chain couples TRBV4-1 to TRBJ1-4, with D uncertain. This CDR3 contains 15 residues. Germline V gene sequence: CDR1 MGHRA, CDR2 YSYEKL. Trimming removed 3 bases at V and 5 bases at J, with 13 bases between.

The chain carries TRBV5-1 and TRBJ1-1; tentatively, D is TRBD1 (5 bases). CDR3 length: 13 residues. Germline V CDR1 and CDR2: SGHRS, YFSETQ. Trimming pared 1 base from V and 5 bases from J, leaving 9 bases between. The CDR3 DNA reads TGCGCCAGCAGCTTGCGGGAGGGGACTGAAGCTTTCTTT. Amino acids: CASSLREGTEAFF.

This chain joins TRBV30 and TRBJ1-1; 9 bases are shared with TRBD1. V was pared by 7 bases and J by 0 bases, with 9 bases of the junction left unmatched. This CDR3 comprises 15 residues. Germline V gives CDR1 GTSNPN, CDR2 SVGIG (reference sequence). The DNA of the CDR3 is TGTGCCTTGATCCCGGGACAGGGCCTGAACACTGAAGCTTTCTTT. Translated, it gives CALIPGQGLNTEAFF.

The chain combines TRBV4-1 with TRBJ2-7; TRBD1 matches 8 bases. The CDR3 totals 14 residues. J was trimmed by 7 bases and V by 3 bases; bases with no gene match: 8. The germline V gene encodes CDR1 MGHRA and CDR2 YSYEKL. The CDR3 region has the DNA TGCGCCAGCAGCCAGTCTCAGGGGGCGTGGGAGCAGTACTTC. Translation: CASSQSQGAWEQYF.

DNA of the CDR3: TGCAGCGTTGATGGGCAGCGGGAGGGGAATGAGCAGTTCTTC. It yields the protein CSVDGQREGNEQFF. The rearrangement uses TRBV29-1 and TRBJ2-1, with 10 bases that match TRBD2. The germline V gene encodes CDR1 SQVTM and CDR2 ANQGSEA. Trimming at V came to 3 bases and at J to 7 bases, leaving 6 bases not matched to a gene. This CDR3 comprises 14 residues.

The V gene is TRBV30, the J gene TRBJ2-2; the D gene is possibly TRBD2 (6 bases). The CDR3 consists of 14 residues. Trimming left V 1 base short and J 7 bases short, with 13 bases between. Germline loops: CDR1 GTSNPN, CDR2 SVGIG (reference sequence). CDR3 in amino acids: CAWSDTGGNGELFF. The CDR3 region has the DNA TGTGCCTGGAGTGACACTGGGGGGAACGGGGAGCTGTTTTTT.

The chain is built from TRBV19 and TRBJ2-1, with TRBD1 matching over 9 bases. V trimming: 6 bases; J trimming: 5 bases; junction bases outside the gene matches: 8. Per the germline V gene, CDR1 is LNHDA and CDR2 is SQIVND (reference sequence). The CDR3 length is 15 residues. CDR3 sequence: CASSLDRGMDNEQFF. CDR3 coding DNA: TGTGCCAGTAGCCTGGACAGGGGAATGGACAATGAGCAGTTCTTC.

The genes are TRBV7-9 and TRBJ2-1; D gene unclear. The V gene's germline CDR1 is SEHNR and CDR2 FQNEAQ (reference sequence). CDR3 size: 15 residues. V was clipped by 2 bases and J by 0 bases, with 8 bases between them. The CDR3 protein is CASSLSGGSYNEQFF. CDR3 bases: TGTGCCAGCAGCTTATCCGGCGGCTCCTACAATGAGCAGTTCTTC.

This chain links TRBV29-1 with TRBJ2-1, with 10 bases aligning to TRBD2. J lost 10 bases, V lost 4 bases, and 10 bases had no gene match. The CDR3 has 14 amino acids. In germline, CDR1 is SQVTM, CDR2 ANQGSEA. The CDR3 spells CSVVGLADFREQFF. In DNA, the CDR3 is TGCAGCGTTGTTGGACTAGCGGACTTCAGAGAGCAGTTCTTC.

The chain uses TRBV9 and TRBJ2-3; 8 bases align to TRBD2. There are 13 residues in the CDR3. Germline CDR1 is SGDLS and CDR2 is YYNGEE. With 4 bases clipped from V and 5 bases from J, the junction kept 3 bases outside the gene matches. Here the CDR3 reads CASSTSGGDTQYF. Written as DNA, the CDR3 is TGTGCCAGCAGCACAAGCGGGGGAGATACGCAGTATTTT.

The chain is built from TRBV9 and TRBJ1-1; tentatively, D is TRBD1 (5 bases). Germline V gene data show CDR1 as SGDLS and CDR2 as YYNGEE. V was pared by 3 bases and J by 3 bases, with 9 bases between. This CDR3 is 13 amino acids long. DNA of the CDR3: TGTGCCAGCAGCGGAAACAGGTACACTGAAGCTTTCTTT. Translating it yields CASSGNRYTEAFF. The full variable domain, its missing parts supplied by reference TRBV9 and TRBJ1-1, is DSGVTQTPKHLITATGQRVTLRCSPRSGDLSVYWYQQSLDQGLQFLIQYYNGEERAKGNILERFSAQQFPDLHSELNLSSLELGDSALYFCASSGNRYTEAFFGQGTRLTVV.